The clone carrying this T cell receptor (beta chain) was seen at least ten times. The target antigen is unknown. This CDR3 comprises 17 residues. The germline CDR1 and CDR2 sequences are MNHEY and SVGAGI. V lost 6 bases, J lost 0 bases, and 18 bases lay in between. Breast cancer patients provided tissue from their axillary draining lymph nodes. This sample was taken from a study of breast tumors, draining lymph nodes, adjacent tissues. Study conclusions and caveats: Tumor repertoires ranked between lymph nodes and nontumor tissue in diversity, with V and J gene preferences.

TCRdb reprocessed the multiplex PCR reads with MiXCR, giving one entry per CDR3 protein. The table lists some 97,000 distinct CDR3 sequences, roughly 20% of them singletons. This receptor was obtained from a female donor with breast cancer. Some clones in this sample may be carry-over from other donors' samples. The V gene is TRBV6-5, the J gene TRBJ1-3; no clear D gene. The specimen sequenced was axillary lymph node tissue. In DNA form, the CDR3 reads TGTGCCAGCAGCCGCCGCCTCAAAAACTTCTCTGGAAACACCATATATTTT. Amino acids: CASSRRLKNFSGNTIYF.